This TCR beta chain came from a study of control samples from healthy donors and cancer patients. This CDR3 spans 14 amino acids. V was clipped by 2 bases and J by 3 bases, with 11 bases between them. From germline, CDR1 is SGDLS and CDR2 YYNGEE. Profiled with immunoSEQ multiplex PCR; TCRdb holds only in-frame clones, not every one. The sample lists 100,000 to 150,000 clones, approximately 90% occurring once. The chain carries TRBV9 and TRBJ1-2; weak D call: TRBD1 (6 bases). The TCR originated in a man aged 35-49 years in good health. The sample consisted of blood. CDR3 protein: CASSVHPGDYGYTF. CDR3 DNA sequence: TGTGCCAGCAGCGTTCATCCAGGGGACTATGGCTACACCTTC.